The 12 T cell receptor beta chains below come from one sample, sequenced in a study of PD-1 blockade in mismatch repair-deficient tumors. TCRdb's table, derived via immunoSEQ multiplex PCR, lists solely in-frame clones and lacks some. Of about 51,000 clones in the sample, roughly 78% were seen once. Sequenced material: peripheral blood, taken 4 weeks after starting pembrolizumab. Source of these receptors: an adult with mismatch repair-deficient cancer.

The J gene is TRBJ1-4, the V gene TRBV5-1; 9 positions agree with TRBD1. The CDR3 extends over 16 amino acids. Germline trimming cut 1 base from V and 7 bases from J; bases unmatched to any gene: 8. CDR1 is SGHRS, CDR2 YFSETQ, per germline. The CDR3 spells CASSLNPGQGSEKLFF. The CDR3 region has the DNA TGCGCCAGCAGCTTGAACCCGGGACAGGGTAGTGAAAAACTGTTTTTT.

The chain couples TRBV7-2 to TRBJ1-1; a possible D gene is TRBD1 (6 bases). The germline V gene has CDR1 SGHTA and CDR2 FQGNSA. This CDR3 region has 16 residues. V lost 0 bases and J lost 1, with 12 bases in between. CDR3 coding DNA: TGTGCCAGCAGCTTAGCGGGGGCTGTATCGAACACTGAAGCTTTCTTT. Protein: CASSLAGAVSNTEAFF.

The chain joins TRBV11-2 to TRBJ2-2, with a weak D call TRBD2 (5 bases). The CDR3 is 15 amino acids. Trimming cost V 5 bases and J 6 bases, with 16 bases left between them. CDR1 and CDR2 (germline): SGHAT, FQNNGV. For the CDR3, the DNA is TGTGCCAGCAGCCAAGGACTGCAATGGTCCGGGGAGCTGTTTTTT. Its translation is CASSQGLQWSGELFF.

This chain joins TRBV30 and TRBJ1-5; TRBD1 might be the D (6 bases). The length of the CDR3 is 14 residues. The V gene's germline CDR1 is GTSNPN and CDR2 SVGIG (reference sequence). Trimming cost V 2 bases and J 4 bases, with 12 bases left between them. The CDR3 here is CAWSLQGLNQPQHF. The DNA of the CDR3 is TGTGCCTGGAGTCTGCAGGGGCTTAATCAGCCCCAGCATTTT.

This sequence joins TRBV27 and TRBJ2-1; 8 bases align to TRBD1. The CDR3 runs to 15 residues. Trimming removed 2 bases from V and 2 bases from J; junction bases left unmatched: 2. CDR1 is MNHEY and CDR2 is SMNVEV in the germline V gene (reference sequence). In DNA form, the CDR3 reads TGTGCCAGCAGTTTACGGGACAGGCCCTACAATGAGCAGTTCTTC. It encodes CASSLRDRPYNEQFF.

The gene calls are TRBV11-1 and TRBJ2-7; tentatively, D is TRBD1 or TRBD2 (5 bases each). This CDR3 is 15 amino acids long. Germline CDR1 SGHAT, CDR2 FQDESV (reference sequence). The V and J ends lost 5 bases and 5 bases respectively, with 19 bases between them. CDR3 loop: CASSPFGASLNEQYF. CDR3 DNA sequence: TGTGCCAGCAGCCCTTTCGGGGCTAGCCTTAACGAGCAGTACTTC.

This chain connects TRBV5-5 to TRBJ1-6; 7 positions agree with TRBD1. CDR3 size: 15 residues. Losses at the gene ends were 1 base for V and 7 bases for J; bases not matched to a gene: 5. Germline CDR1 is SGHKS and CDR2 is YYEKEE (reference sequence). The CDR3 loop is CASSLQGGLNSPLHF. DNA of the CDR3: TGTGCCAGCAGCTTGCAGGGGGGATTAAATTCACCCCTCCACTTT.

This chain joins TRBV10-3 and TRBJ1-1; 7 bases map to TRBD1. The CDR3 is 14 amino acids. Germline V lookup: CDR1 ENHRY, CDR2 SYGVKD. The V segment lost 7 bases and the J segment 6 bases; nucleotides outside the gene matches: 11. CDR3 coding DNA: TGTGCCATCACCCGAGGACAGGAGGGAGCTGAAGCTTTCTTT. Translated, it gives CAITRGQEGAEAFF.

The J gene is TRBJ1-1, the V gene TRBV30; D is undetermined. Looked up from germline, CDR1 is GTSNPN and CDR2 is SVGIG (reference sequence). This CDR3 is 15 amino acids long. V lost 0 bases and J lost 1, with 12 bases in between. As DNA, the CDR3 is TGTGCCTGGAGTGTCTATGAGGGCCCGAACACTGAAGCTTTCTTT. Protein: CAWSVYEGPNTEAFF.

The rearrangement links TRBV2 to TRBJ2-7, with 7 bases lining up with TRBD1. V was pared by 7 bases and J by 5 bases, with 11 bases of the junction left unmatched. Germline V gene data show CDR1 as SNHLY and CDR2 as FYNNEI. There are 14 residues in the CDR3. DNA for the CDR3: TGTGCCAGCAAAGGGGACAGCAGAACTAACGAGCAGTACTTC. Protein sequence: CASKGDSRTNEQYF.

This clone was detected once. The CDR3, as DNA: TGTGCCAGCTCACCAGGCAGTGACTACGAGCAGTACTTC. The encoded protein is CASSPGSDYEQYF. The V call is TRBV18, the J call TRBJ2-7; D not resolved. The CDR3 totals 13 residues. Germline values: CDR1 KGHSH, CDR2 LQKENI. V was clipped by 2 bases and J by 3 bases, with 8 bases between them.

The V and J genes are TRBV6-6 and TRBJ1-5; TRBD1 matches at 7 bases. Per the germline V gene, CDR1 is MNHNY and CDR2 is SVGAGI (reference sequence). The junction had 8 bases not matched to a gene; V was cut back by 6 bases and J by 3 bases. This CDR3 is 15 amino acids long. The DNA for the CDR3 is TGTGCCAGCAGACTACAGGGGACAGCCAATCAGCCCCAGCATTTT. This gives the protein CASRLQGTANQPQHF.